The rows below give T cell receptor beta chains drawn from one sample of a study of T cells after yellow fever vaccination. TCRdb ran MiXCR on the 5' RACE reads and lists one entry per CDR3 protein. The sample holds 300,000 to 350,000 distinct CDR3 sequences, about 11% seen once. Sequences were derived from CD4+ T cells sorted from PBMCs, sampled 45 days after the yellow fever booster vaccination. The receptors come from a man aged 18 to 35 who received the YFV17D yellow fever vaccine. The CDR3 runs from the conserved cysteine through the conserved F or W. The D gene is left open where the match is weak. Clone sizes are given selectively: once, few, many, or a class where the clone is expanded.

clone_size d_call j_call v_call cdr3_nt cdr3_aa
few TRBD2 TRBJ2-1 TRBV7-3 TGTGCCAGCAGCAGTAGCGGGGGTCCCGGCAATGAGCAGTTCTTC CASSSSGGPGNEQFF
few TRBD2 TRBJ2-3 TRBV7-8 TGTGCCAGCAGCTTAGGTGATACCGCGGGGGTTGAAAGAGATACGCAGTATTTT CASSLGDTAGVERDTQYF
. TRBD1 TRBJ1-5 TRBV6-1 TGTGCCAGCTATACAGGGGGGGGCGCGGATTTAGGCAATCAGCCCCAGCATTTT CASYTGGGADLGNQPQHF
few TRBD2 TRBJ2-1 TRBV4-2 TGTGCCAGCAGCCAGGCGGGACTAGCGGGGGAGAATGAGCAGTTCTTC CASSQAGLAGENEQFF
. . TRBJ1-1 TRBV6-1 TGTGCCAGCAGTGGGGTGGGGAACACTGAAGCTTTCTTT CASSGVGNTEAFF
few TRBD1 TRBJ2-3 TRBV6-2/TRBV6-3 TGTGCCAGCAGTTACGACAGGGCATCCACAGATACGCAGTATTTT CASSYDRASTDTQYF
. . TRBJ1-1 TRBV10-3 TGTGCCATCACCCGGACAGAGACTAACACTGAAGCTTTCTTT CAITRTETNTEAFF
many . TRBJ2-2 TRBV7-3 TGTGCCAGCAGCTTAGGACCGAGCACCGGGGAGCTGTTTTTT CASSLGPSTGELFF
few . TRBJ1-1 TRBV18 TGTGCCAGCTCACGGGCACCCCCGAACACTGAAGCTTTCTTT CASSRAPPNTEAFF
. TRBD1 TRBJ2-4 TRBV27 TGTGCCAGCAGTTTAGGGGGGACAGGGTCAAACATTCAGTACTTC CASSLGGTGSNIQYF
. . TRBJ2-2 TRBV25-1 TGTGCCAGCGTGGGCATCATTCAGGGGGAGCTGTTTTTT CASVGIIQGELFF
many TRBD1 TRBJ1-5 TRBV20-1 TGCAGTGCATGGTCAGGGGGTCAGCCCCAGCATTTT CSAWSGGQPQHF
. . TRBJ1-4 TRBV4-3 TGCGCCAGCAGCCAAGATGGTTTCGGCTCTCGAAAACTGTTTTTT CASSQDGFGSRKLFF
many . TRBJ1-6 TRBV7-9 TGTGCCAGCAGCTTAGAGGCAGCGGTTTCACCCCTCCACTTT CASSLEAAVSPLHF
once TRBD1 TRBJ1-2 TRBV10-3 TGTGCCATCAGTGATCAGGACAGGAGGTATGGCTACACCTTC CAISDQDRRYGYTF
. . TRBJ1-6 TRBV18 TGTGCCAGCTCGCCCAGGGAGAGTTCACCCCTCCACTTT CASSPRESSPLHF
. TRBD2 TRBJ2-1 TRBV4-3 TGCGCCAGCAGCCAAGGGGAGGGGAGAGGTGAGCAGTTCTTC CASSQGEGRGEQFF
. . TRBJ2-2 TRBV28 TGTGCCAGCAGCGTACAGAAGGCCGGGGAGCTGTTTTTT CASSVQKAGELFF
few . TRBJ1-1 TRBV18 TGTGCCAGCTCACCAATCTGGCAGGGGAACACTGAAGCTTTCTTT CASSPIWQGNTEAFF
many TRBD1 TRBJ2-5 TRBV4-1 TGCGCCAGCAGCCAAGGGACAGGGGCCTACTGGGAGACCCAGTACTTC CASSQGTGAYWETQYF
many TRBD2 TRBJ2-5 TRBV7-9 TGTGCCAGCAGCGTAGCGGGGGGCAACCCGAGTCGGACCCAGTACTTC CASSVAGGNPSRTQYF
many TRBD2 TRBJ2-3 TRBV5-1 TGCGCCAGCAGCTTGTGGCGACTAGCGTCCGGCACAGATACGCAGTATTTT CASSLWRLASGTDTQYF
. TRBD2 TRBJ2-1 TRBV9 TGTGCCAGCAGCGGTACTAGCGGGGACTACAATGAGCAGTTCTTC CASSGTSGDYNEQFF
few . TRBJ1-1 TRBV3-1 TGTGCCAGCTCCTCGATTGGGGAGAACACTGAAGCTTTCTTT CASSSIGENTEAFF
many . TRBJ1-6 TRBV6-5 TGTGCCAGCAGGCGGTACAGGGATAATTCACCCCTCCACTTT CASRRYRDNSPLHF
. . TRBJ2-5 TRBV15 TGTGCCACCAGCGGGGCAGTCCAAGAGACCCAGTACTTC CATSGAVQETQYF
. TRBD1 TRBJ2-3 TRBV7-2 TGTGCCAGCAGCTTAGTGATGGCCGGGACAGGGGGAGATACGCAGTATTTT CASSLVMAGTGGDTQYF
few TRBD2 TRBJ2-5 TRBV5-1 TGCGCCAGCAGCTTGGTGACTAGCGGACGGGAGACCCAGTACTTC CASSLVTSGRETQYF
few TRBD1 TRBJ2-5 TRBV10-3 TGTGCCATCAGTGAGTCAGGACAGGGGGCTAGAGAGACCCAGTACTTC CAISESGQGARETQYF
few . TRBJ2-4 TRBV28 TGTGCCAGCAGTTTCTTCCCAACGGTGGCCAAAAACATTCAGTACTTC CASSFFPTVAKNIQYF
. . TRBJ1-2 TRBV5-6 TGTGCCAGCAGTTATCCGGGACGGCTCTATGGCTACACCTTC CASSYPGRLYGYTF
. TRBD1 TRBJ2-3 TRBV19 TGTGCCAGTAGTAGGACAGGGAGGTTGGGTGATACGCAGTATTTT CASSRTGRLGDTQYF
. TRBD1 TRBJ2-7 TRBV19 TGTGCCAGTAGTTCTAAGCCCGGGACAGGTCCCTACGAGCAGTACTTC CASSSKPGTGPYEQYF
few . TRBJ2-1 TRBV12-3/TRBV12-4 TGTGCCAGCACCCGAGTACAGGGATCCTACAATGAGCAGTTCTTC CASTRVQGSYNEQFF
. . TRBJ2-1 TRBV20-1 TGCAGTGCCCCAATGGGAGAAGTTTCCTACAATGAGCAGTTCTTC CSAPMGEVSYNEQFF
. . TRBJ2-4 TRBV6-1 TGTGCCAGCAGTGAATTTGGGGGCTTAGCCATTCAGTACTTC CASSEFGGLAIQYF
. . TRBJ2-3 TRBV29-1 TGCAGCGTTGACTCCAGGGAAGGGGTAGCCACAGATACGCAGTATTTT CSVDSREGVATDTQYF
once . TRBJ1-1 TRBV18 TGTGCCAGCTCAGCAACGCGGTCTGAAGCTTTCTTT CASSATRSEAFF
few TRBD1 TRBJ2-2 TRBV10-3 TGTGCCATCTCCGGGACAGATACCGGGGAGCTGTTTTTT CAISGTDTGELFF
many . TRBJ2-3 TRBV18 TGTGCCAGCTCAGCCACAGATACGCAGTATTTT CASSATDTQYF
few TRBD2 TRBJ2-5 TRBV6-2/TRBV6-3 TGTGCCAGCAGCCGCCGCGGGGGGCCGGGAGAGACCCAGTACTTC CASSRRGGPGETQYF
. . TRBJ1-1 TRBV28 TGTGCCAGCAGTTTGACGACGCGGGGGAGACCAGCTTTCTTT CASSLTTRGRPAFF
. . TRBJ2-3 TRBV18 TGTGCCAGCTCACCACCGATGGATACGCAGTATTTT CASSPPMDTQYF
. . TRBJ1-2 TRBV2 TGTGCCAGCAGTCCGAACTCATGGGGCTACACCTTC CASSPNSWGYTF
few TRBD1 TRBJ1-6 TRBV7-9 TGTGCCAGCAGCAAGCAGGGGGGGGAATGGAATTCACCCCTCCACTTT CASSKQGGEWNSPLHF
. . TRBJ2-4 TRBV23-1 TGCGCCAAAAAGTTACAGGGTATAGCCAAAAACATTCAGTACTTC CAKKLQGIAKNIQYF
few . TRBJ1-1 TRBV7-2 TGTGCCAGCAGCTTAGGGGGTCGAAGACGGACTGAAGCTTTCTTT CASSLGGRRRTEAFF
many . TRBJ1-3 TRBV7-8 TGTGCCAGCAGCCTGCACAGTCCCTCTGGAAACACCATATATTTT CASSLHSPSGNTIYF
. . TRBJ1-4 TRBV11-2 TGTGCCAGCAGCCCCGGCATGGCGCTAGGGGAAAAACTGTTTTTT CASSPGMALGEKLFF
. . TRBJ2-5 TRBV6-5 TGTGCCAGCAGTTCGTTCGGTGACAGAGGCGGAAGGGCCCAGTACTTC CASSSFGDRGGRAQYF
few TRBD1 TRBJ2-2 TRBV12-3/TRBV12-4 TGTGCCAGCAGTTTGGACAGGGTGGTCTCCGGGGAGCTGTTTTTT CASSLDRVVSGELFF
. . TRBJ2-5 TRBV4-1 TGCGCCAGCAGCCCCCGAGGCCACCAAGAGACCCAGTACTTC CASSPRGHQETQYF
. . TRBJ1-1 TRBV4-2 TGTGCCAGCAGCCATCCCGGGACTGTGAACACTGAAGCTTTCTTT CASSHPGTVNTEAFF
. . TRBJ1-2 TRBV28 TGTGCCAGCAGTTTAGGGGGAACTTTGGACTACACCTTC CASSLGGTLDYTF
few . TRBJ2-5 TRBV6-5 TGTGCCAGCAGCCGTACACAGCGTTTGGAGACCCAGTACTTC CASSRTQRLETQYF